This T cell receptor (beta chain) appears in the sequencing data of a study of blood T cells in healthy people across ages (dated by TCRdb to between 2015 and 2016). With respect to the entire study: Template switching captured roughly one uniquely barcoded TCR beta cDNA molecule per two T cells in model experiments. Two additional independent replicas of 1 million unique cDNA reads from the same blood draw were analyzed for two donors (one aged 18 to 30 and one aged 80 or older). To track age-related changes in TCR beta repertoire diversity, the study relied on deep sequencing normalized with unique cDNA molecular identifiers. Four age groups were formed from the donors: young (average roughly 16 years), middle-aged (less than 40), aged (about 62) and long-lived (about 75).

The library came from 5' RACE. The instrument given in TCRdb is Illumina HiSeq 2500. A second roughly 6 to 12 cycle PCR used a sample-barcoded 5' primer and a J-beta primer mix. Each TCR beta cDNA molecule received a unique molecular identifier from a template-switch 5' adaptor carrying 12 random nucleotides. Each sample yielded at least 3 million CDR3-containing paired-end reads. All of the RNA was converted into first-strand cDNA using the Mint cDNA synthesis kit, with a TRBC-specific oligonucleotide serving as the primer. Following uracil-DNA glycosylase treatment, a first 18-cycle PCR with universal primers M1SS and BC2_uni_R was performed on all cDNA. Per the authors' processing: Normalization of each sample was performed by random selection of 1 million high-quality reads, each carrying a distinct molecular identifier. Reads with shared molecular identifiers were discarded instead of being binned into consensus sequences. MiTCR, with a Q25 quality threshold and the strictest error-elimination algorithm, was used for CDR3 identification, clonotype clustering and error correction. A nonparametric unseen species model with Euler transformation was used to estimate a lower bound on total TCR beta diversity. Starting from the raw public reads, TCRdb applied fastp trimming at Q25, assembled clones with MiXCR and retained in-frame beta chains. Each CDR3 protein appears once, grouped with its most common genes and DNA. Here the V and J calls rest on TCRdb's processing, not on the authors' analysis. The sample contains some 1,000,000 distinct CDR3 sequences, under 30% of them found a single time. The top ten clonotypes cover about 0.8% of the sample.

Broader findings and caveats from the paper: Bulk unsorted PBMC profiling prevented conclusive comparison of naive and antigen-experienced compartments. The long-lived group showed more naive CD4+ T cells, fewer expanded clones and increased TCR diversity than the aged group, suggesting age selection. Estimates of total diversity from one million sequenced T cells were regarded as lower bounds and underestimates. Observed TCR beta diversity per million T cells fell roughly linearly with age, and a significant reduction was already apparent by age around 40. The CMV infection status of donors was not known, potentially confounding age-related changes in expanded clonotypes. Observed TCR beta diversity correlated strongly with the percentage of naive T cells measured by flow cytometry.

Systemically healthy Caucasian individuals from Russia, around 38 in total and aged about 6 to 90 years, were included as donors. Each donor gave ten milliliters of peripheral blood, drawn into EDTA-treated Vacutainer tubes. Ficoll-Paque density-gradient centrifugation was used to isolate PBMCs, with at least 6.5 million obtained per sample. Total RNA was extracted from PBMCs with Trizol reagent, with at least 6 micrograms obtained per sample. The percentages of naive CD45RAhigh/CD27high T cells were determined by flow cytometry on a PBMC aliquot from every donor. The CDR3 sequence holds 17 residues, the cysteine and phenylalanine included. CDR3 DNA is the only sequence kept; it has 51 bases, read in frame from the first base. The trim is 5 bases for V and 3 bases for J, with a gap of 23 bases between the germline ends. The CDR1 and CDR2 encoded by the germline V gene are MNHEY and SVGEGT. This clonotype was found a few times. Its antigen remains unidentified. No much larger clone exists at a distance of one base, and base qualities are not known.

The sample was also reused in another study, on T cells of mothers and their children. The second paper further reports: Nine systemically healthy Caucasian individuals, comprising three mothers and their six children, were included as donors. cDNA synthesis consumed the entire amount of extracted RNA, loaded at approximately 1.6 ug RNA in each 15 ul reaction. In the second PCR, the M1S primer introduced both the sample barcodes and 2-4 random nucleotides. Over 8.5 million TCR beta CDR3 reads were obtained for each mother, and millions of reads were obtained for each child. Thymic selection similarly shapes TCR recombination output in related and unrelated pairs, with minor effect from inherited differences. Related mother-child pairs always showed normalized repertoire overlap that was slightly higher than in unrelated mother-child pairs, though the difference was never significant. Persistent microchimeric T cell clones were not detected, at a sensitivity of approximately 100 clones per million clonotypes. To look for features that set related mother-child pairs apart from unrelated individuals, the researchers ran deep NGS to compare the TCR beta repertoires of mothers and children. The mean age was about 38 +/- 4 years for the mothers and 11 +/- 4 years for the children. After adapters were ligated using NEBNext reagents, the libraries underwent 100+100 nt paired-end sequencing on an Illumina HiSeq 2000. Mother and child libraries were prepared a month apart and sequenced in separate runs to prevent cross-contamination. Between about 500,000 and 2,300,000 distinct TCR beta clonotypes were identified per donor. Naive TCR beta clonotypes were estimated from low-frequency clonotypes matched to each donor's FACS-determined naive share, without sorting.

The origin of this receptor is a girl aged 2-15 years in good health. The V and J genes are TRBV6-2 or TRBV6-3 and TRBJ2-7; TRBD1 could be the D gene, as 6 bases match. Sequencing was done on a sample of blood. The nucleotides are TGTGCCAGCAGTCACCCCTTGGACAGTCGACCTTTCTACGAGCAGTACTTC. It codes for CASSHPLDSRPFYEQYF.